This T cell receptor beta chain was retrieved from a study of STAT5B mutations in CD4+ large granular lymphocyte leukemia. General observations from the study: Higher CD4+ than CD8+ T-LGLL clonality might reflect small sample size.

Comments on this clone: No antigen is known for it.

Buffy coats from healthy blood donors served as controls. As originally analysed: Productive clonotypes were detectable down to 2.59 x 10-5 frequency. Assay: immunoSEQ multiplex PCR; the TCRdb copy retains only in-frame clones and omits some. The V and J calls and the clone size are those of that table, but D and trimming were determined from the DNA. This sample has about 30,000 clones, with approximately 81% found just once. This receptor was taken from a human donor in good health. Source material: CD4+ T cells from blood buffy coats.

The CDR3 is CASSIVGRGRSSYNEQFF. The CDR3 DNA reads as TGTGCCAGTAGTATAGTGGGCAGGGGGCGAAGCTCCTACAATGAGCAGTTCTTC. V and J are TRBV19 and TRBJ2-1; 8 bases fit TRBD1. Per the germline V gene, CDR1 is LNHDA and CDR2 is SQIVND (reference sequence). The CDR3 has 18 amino acids. J was trimmed by 0 bases and V by 1 base; bases with no gene match: 8.